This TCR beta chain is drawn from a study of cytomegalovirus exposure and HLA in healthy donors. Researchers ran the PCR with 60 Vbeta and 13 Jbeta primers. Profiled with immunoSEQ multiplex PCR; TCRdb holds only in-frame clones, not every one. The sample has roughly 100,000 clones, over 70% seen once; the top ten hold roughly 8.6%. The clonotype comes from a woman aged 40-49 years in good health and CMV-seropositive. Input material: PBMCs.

CDR3 bases: TGTGCCAGCAGCTTGGCCGACGAGCAGTACTTC. Amino acids: CASSLADEQYF. The J gene is TRBJ2-7, the V gene TRBV5-4; D is undetermined. Germline loops: CDR1 SGHNT, CDR2 YYREEE (reference sequence). V was trimmed by 0 bases and J by 5 bases, leaving 3 bases between them. CDR3 size: 11 residues.